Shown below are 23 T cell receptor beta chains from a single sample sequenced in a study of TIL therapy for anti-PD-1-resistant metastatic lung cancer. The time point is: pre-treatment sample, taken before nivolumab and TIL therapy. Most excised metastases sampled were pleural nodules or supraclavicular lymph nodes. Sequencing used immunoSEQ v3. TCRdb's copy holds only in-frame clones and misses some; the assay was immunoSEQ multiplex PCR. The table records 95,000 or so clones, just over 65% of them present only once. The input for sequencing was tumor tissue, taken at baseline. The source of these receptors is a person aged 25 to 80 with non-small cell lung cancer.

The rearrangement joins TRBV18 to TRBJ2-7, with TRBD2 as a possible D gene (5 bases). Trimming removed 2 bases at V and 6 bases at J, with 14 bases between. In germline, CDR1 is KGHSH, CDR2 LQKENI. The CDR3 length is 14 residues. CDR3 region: CASSPRLEEGEQYF. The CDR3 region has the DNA TGTGCCAGCTCACCAAGGCTAGAAGAGGGCGAGCAGTACTTC. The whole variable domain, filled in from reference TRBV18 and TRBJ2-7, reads NAGVMQNPRHLVRRRGQEARLRCSPMKGHSHVYWYRQLPEEGLKFMVYLQKENIIDESGMPKERFSAEFPKEGPSILRIQQVVRGDSAAYFCASSPRLEEGEQYFGPGTRLTVT.

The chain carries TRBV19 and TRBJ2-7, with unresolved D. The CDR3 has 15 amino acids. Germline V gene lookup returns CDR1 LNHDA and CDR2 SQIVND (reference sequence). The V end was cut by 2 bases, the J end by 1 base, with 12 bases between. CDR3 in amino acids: CASSIRLIPSYEQYF. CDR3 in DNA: TGTGCCAGTAGTATAAGACTGATACCATCCTACGAGCAGTACTTC. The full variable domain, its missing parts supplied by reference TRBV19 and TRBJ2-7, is DGGITQSPKYLFRKEGQNVTLSCEQNLNHDAMYWYRQDPGQGLRLIYYSQIVNDFQKGDIAEGYSVSREKKESFPLTVTSAQKNPTAFYLCASSIRLIPSYEQYFGPGTRLTVT.

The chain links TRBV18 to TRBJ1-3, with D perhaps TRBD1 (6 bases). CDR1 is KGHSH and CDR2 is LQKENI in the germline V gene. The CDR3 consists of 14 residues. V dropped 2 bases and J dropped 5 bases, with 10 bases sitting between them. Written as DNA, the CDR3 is TGTGCCAGCTCACCATCTGGACAGAGAAACACCATATATTTT. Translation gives CASSPSGQRNTIYF.

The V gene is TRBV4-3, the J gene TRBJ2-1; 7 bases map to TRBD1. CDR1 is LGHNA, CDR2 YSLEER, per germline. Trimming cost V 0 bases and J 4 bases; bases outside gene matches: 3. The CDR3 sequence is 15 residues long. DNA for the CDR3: TGCGCCAGCAGCCAAGATTGGGACAGATACAATGAGCAGTTCTTC. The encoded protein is CASSQDWDRYNEQFF.

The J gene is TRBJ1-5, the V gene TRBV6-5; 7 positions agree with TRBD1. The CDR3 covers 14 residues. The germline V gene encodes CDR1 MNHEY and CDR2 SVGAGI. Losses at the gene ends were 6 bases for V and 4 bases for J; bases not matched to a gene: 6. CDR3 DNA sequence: TGTGCCAGCAGGAGACAGGGCGGGAATCAGCCCCAGCATTTT. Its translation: CASRRQGGNQPQHF.

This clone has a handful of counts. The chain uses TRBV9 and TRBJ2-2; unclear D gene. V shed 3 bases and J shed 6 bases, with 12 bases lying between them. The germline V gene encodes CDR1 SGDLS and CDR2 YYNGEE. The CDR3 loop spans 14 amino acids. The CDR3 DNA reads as TGTGCCAGCAGCGACAGCTTAATAGCCGGGGAGCTGTTTTTT. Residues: CASSDSLIAGELFF.

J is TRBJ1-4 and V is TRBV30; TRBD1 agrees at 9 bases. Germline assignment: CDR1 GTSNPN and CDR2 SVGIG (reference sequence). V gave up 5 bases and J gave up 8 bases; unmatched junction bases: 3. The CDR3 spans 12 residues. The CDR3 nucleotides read TGTGCCTGGGGACAGGGGACGGAAAAACTGTTTTTT. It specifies CAWGQGTEKLFF.

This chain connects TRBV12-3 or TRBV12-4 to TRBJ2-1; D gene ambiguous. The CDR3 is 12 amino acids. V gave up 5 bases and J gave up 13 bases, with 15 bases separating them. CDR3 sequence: CASSAIRAIQFF. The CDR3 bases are TGTGCCAGCAGTGCTATCCGGGCGATACAGTTCTTC.

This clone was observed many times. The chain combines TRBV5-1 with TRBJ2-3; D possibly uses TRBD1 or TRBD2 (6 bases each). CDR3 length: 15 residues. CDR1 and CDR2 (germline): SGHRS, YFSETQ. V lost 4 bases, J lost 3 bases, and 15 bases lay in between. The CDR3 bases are TGCGCCAGCAGCCCGAGGGGGGTAGATACAGATACGCAGTATTTT. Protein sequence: CASSPRGVDTDTQYF.

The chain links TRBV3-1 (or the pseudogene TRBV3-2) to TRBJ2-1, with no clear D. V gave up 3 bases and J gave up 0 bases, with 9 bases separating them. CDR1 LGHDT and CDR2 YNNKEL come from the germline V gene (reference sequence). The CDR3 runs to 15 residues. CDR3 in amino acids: CASSHSARSYNEQFF. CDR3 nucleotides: TGTGCCAGCAGCCACAGCGCGCGCTCCTACAATGAGCAGTTCTTC.

CDR3 sequence (DNA): TGCGCCAGCAGCCAAAGACCTCATGGGACAGGGGCGGTGGGTACGCAGTATTTT. Translated: CASSQRPHGTGAVGTQYF. This rearrangement joins TRBV5-1 to TRBJ2-3; TRBD1 aligns across 10 bases. CDR3 length: 18 residues. Germline CDR1 is SGHRS and CDR2 is YFSETQ. After removal of 4 bases from V and 8 bases from J, the junction contained 19 bases not matched to a gene.

The CDR3 reads CASHGPRTGSYEQYF. In DNA, the CDR3 is TGTGCCAGCCACGGGCCTAGGACGGGCTCCTACGAGCAGTACTTC. This chain links TRBV6-5 with TRBJ2-7; D is undetermined. This CDR3 contains 15 residues. The germline V gene has CDR1 MNHEY and CDR2 SVGAGI. Trimming stripped 8 bases from V and 0 bases from J, with 17 bases between.

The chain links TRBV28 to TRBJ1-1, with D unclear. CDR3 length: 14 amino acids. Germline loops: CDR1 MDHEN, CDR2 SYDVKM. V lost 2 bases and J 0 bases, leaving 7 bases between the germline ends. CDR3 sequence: CASSLRRMNTEAFF. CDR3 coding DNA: TGTGCCAGCAGTTTAAGGAGGATGAACACTGAAGCTTTCTTT.

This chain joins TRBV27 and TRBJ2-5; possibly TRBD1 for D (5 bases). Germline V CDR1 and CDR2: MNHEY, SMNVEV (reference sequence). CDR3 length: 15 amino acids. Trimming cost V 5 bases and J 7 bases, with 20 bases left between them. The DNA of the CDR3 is TGTGCCAGCAGTGCTGACAGTAACCCTGCTGGGACCCAGTACTTC. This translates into CASSADSNPAGTQYF.

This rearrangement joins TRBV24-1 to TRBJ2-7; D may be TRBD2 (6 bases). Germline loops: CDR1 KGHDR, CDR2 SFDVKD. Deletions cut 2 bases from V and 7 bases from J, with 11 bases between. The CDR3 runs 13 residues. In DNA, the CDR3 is TGTGCCACCAGTGATTGGGGAGGAGGGGAGCAGTACTTC. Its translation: CATSDWGGGEQYF.

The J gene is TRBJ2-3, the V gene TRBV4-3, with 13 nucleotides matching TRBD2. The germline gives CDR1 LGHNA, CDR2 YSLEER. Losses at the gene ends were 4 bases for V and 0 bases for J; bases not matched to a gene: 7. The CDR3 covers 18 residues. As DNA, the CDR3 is TGCGCCAGCAGCCCGCGGCGGGGACTAGCGGGGAGCACAGATACGCAGTATTTT. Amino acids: CASSPRRGLAGSTDTQYF.

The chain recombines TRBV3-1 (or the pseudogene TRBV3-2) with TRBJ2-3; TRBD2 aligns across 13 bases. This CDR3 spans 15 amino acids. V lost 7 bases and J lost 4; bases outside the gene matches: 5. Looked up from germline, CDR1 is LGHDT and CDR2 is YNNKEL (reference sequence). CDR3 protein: CASKATSGGADTQYF. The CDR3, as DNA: TGTGCCAGCAAAGCAACTAGCGGGGGGGCAGATACGCAGTATTTT.

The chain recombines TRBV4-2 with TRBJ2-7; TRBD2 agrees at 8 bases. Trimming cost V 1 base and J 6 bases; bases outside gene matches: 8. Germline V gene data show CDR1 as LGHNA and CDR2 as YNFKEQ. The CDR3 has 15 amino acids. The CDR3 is CASSQGGAGGAEQYF. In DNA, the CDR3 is TGTGCCAGCAGCCAAGGCGGGGCGGGAGGTGCCGAGCAGTACTTC.

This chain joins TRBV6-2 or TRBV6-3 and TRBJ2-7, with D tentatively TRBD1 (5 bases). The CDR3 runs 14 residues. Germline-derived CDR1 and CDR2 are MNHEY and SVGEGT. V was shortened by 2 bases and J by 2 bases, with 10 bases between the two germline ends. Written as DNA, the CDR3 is TGTGCCAGCAGTTACCCTGGACAAGCCTACGAGCAGTACTTC. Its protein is CASSYPGQAYEQYF.

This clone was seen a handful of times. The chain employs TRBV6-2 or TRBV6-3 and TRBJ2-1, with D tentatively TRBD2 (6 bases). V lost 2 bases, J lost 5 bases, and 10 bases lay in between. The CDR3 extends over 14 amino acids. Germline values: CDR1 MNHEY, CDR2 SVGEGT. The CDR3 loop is CASSYRRDNNEQFF. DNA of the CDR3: TGTGCCAGCAGTTACCGGCGGGATAACAATGAGCAGTTCTTC.

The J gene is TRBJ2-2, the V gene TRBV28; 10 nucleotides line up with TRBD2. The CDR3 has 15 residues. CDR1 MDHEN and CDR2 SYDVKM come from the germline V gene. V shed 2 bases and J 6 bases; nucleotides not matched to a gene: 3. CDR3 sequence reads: CASSLRTSGPGELFF. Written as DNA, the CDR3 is TGTGCCAGCAGTTTAAGGACTAGCGGCCCCGGGGAGCTGTTTTTT.

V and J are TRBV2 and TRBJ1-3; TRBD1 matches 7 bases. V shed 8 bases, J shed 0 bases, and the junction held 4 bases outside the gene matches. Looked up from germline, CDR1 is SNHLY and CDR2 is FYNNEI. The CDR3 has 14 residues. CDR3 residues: CASCGQVSGNTIYF. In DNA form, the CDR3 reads TGTGCCAGCTGCGGACAGGTCTCTGGAAACACCATATATTTT.

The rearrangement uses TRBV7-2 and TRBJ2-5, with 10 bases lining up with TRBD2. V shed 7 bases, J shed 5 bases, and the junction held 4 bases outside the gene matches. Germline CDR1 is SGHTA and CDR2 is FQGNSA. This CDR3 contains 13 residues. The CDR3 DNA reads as TGTGCCAGCATCCAGCGGGGGGGGGAGACCCAGTACTTC. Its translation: CASIQRGGETQYF.